This record covers a single TCR beta chain. Participants were aged roughly 18 to 90 years, lived in under 25 US areas, and enrolled virtually. The sample comes from a study of blood T cell repertoires in COVID-19. On the study more broadly: The study drew acute and convalescent COVID-19 samples from the United States, Italy and Spain. T cells, B-cell-depleted T cells, or PBMCs provided the cDNA or gDNA that served as material.

From germline, CDR1 is SGHNT and CDR2 YYREEE (reference sequence). CDR3 size: 15 residues. Trimming cost V 5 bases and J 3 bases, with 18 bases left between them. Here immunoSEQ multiplex PCR was the method, and the copy in TCRdb shows in-frame clones only, minus some. In the table there are around 250,000 clones, about four fifths of which are singletons. Sequenced sample: PBMCs or T cells enriched from blood (not recorded which). This receptor was obtained from a man between 35 and 55 years old who had been exposed to COVID-19. The chain has TRBV5-4 and TRBJ2-7, with D perhaps TRBD2 (6 bases). The CDR3 here is CASRPATGLYYEQYF. CDR3 DNA: TGTGCCAGCAGACCGGCTACGGGACTTTACTACGAGCAGTACTTC.